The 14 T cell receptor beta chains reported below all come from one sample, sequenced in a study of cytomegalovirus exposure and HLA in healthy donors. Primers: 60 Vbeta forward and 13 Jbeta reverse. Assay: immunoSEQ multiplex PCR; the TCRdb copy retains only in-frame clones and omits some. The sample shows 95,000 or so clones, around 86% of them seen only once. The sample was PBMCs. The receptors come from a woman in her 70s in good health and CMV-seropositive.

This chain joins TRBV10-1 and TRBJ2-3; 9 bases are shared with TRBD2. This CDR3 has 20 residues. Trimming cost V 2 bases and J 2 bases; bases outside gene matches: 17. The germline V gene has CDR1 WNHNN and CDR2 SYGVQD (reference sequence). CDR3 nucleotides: TGCGCCAGCAGTGAGGATCCGACTAGCGGAGCCCTGCGGGCCACAGATACGCAGTATTTT. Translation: CASSEDPTSGALRATDTQYF.

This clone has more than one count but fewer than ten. The CDR3 DNA sequence: TGCAGCGTTGCAGGAAATGAAGCTTTCTTT. It is translated as CSVAGNEAFF. The rearrangement uses TRBV29-1 and TRBJ1-1, with D uncertain. Germline V gene data show CDR1 as SQVTM and CDR2 as ANQGSEA. V was shortened by 4 bases and J by 7 bases, with 7 bases between the two germline ends. The CDR3 covers 10 residues.

The CDR3 loop is CASSQDTPGGETQYF. The CDR3 DNA sequence: TGCGCCAGCAGCCAAGATACTCCGGGCGGGGAGACCCAGTACTTC. This rearrangement joins TRBV4-3 to TRBJ2-5; D may be TRBD2 (5 bases). Germline CDR1 is LGHNA and CDR2 is YSLEER. Trimming removed 0 bases at V and 5 bases at J, with 13 bases between. The CDR3 runs to 15 residues.

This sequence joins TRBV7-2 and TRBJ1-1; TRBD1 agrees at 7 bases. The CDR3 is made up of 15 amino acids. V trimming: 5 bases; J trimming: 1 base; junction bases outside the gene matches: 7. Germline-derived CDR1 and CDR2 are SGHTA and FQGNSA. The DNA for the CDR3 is TGTGCCAGCAGCGACAGGGCGGGCGCGAACACTGAAGCTTTCTTT. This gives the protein CASSDRAGANTEAFF. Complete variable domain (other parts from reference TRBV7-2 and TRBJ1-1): GAGVSQSPSNKVTEKGKDVELRCDPISGHTALYWYRQSLGQGLEFLIYFQGNSAPDKSGLPSDRFSAERTGGSVSTLTIQRTQQEDSAVYLCASSDRAGANTEAFFGQGTRLTVV.

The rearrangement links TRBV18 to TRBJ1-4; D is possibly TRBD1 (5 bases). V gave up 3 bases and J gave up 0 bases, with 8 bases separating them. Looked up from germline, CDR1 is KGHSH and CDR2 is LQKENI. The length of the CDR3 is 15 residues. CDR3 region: CASSPRVATNEKLFF. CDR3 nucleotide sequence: TGTGCCAGCTCACCCAGGGTGGCAACTAATGAAAAACTGTTTTTT.

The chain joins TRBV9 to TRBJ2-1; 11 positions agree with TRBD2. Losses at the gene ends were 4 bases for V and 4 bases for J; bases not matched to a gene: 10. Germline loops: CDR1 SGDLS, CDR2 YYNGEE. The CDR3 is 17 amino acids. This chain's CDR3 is CASSTRPGLAVYNEQFF. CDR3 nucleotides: TGTGCCAGCAGCACCCGACCGGGACTAGCGGTTTACAATGAGCAGTTCTTC. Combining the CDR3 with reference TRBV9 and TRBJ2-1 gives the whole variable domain DSGVTQTPKHLITATGQRVTLRCSPRSGDLSVYWYQQSLDQGLQFLIQYYNGEERAKGNILERFSAQQFPDLHSELNLSSLELGDSALYFCASSTRPGLAVYNEQFFGPGTRLTVL.

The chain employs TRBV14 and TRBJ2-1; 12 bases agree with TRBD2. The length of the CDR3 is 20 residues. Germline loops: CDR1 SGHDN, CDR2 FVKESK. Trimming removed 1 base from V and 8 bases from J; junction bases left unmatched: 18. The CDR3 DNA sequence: TGTGCCAGCAGCCAAGGTAGGCTAGCGGGAGGGACCCGTTTGGCGGATGAGCAGTTCTTC. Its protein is CASSQGRLAGGTRLADEQFF.

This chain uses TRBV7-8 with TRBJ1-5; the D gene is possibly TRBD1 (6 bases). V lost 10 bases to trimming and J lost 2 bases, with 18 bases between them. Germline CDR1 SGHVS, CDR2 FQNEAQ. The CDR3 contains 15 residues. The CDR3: CATSEGGGGNQPQHF. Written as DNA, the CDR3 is TGTGCCACCTCAGAGGGGGGGGGCGGCAATCAGCCCCAGCATTTT.

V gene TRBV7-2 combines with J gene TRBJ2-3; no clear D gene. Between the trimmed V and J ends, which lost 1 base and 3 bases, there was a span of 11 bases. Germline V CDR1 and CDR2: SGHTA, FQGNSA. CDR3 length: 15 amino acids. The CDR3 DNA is TGTGCCAGCAGCTTAGAGTGGTCTCGGACAGATACGCAGTATTTT. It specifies CASSLEWSRTDTQYF.

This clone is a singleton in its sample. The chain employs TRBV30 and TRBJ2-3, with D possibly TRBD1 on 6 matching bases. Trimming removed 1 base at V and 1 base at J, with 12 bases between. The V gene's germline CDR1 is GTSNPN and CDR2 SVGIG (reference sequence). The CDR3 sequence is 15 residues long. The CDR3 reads CAWSGQGTGTDTQYF. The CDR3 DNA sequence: TGTGCCTGGAGTGGGCAGGGGACGGGCACAGATACGCAGTATTTT. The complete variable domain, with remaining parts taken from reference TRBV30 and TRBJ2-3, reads SQTIHQWPATLVQPVGSPLSLECTVEGTSNPNLYWYRQAAGRGLQLLFYSVGIGQISSEVPQNLSASRPQDRQFILSSKKLLLSDSGFYLCAWSGQGTGTDTQYFGPGTRLTVL.

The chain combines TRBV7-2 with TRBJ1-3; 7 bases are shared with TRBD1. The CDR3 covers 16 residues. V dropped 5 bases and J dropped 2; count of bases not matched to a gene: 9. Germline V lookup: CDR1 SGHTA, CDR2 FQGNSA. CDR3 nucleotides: TGTGCCAGCAGCCTCCTCCCTGACAGGGCTGGAAACACCATATATTTT. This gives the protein CASSLLPDRAGNTIYF. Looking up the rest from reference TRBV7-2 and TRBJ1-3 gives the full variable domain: GAGVSQSPSNKVTEKGKDVELRCDPISGHTALYWYRQSLGQGLEFLIYFQGNSAPDKSGLPSDRFSAERTGGSVSTLTIQRTQQEDSAVYLCASSLLPDRAGNTIYFGEGSWLTVV.

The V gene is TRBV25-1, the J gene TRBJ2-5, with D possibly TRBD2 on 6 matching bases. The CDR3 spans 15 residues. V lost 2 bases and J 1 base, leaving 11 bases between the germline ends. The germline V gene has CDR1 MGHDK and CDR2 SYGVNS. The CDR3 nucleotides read TGTGCCAGCAGTGAACGGGGAGCGGGCCAAGAGACCCAGTACTTC. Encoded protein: CASSERGAGQETQYF.

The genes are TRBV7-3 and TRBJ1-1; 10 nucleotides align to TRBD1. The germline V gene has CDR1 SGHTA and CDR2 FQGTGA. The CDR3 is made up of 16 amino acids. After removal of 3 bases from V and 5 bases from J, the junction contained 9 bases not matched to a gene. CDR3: CASSLWGQGYETEAFF. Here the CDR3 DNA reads TGTGCCAGCAGCTTGTGGGGACAGGGGTATGAAACTGAAGCTTTCTTT. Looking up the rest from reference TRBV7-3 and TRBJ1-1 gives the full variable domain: GAGVSQTPSNKVTEKGKYVELRCDPISGHTALYWYRQSLGQGPEFLIYFQGTGAADDSGLPNDRFFAVRPEGSVSTLKIQRTERGDSAVYLCASSLWGQGYETEAFFGQGTRLTVV.

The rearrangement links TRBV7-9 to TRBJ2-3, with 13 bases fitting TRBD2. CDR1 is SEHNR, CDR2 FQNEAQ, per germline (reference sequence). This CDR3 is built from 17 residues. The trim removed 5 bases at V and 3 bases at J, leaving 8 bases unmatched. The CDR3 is CASSRGLAGKRTDTQYF. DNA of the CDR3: TGTGCCAGCAGCAGGGGACTAGCGGGAAAAAGGACAGATACGCAGTATTTT.